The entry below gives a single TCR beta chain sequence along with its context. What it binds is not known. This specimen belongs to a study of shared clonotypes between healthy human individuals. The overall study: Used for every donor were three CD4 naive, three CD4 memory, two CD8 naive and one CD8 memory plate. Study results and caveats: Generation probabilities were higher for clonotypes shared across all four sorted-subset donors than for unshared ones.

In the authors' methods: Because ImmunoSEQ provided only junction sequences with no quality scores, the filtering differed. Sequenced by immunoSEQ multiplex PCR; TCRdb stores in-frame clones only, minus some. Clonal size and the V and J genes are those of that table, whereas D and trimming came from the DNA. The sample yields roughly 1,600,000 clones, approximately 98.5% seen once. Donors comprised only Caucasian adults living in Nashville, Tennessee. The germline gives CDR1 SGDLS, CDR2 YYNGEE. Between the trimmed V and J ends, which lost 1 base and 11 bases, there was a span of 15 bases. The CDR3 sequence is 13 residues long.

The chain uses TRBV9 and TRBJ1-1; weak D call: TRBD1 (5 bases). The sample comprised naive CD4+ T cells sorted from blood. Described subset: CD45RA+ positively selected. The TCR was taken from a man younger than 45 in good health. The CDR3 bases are TGTGCCAGCAGCGTAACGACAGAAGGTTATGCTTTCTTT. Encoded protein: CASSVTTEGYAFF.